This T cell receptor beta chain was sequenced during a study of monozygotic twins with inflammatory bowel disease (dated by TCRdb to about 2019). Background on the whole study: A total of approximately 28 monozygotic twin pairs were included in the full study, comprising nine German pairs (four IBD-concordant, five IBD-discordant) and 19 IBD-discordant Danish pairs. The search for disease-associated traits relied mainly on comparing, within discordant pairs, IBD patients with their genetically identical healthy co-twins. Each individual had, on average, about 151 000 unique TCRalpha sequences and 181 000 unique TCRbeta sequences available for analysis.

What the research found in general, with its limitations: Different T cell subtypes could not be distinguished in the analysis. Because patients were on differing immunosuppressive treatments, the repertoires may have picked up extra background noise and inter-individual variability. Concordant and discordant twins showed no difference in repertoire similarity, possibly because of limited statistical power. A decrease in TCRbeta repertoire diversity, as measured by inverse Simpson index, was observed in IBD patients compared with their healthy co-twins. IBD patients shared fewer clonotypes with other individuals than healthy twins did, most markedly in patients showing signs of disease activity. The results gave no support for a single strong signal or clonotype linked to IBD.

From each donor, a roughly 2.6 ml peripheral blood sample was collected into PAXgene tubes and stored at -80 degrees C. Without T cell sorting, total RNA was isolated from whole blood using the PAXgene blood miRNA kit on an automated QIAcube. Peripheral blood from monozygotic twin pairs concordant or discordant for inflammatory bowel disease was subjected to deep TCRalpha and TCRbeta repertoire profiling with unique molecular barcoding. For every twin pair, smoking habits were documented, and each individual was categorised as a current, former or never smoker. With regard to this clonotype: Its target antigen remains unknown.

Libraries were made using 5' RACE. For each TCR library, roughly 3,600 ng of total RNA was used. For each sample, cDNA synthesis was carried out in eight separate reactions using SMARTScribe reverse transcriptase. During cDNA synthesis, unique molecular identifiers containing a 6-nucleotide sample barcode were introduced by template switching. Two nested PCRs of approximately 16 and 9 cycles amplified the TCRalpha and TCRbeta cDNA, and bead purification followed each PCR. Before amplification, the cDNA was treated with uracil DNA-glycosylase and purified using the QIAquick PCR purification kit. The second PCR added Illumina TruSeq-compatible adapters along with sample-specific barcodes. Library quality and concentration were assessed using TapeStation and Qubit, and 5 ng of each library was pooled. Sequencing of the pooled libraries was done on an Illumina HiSeq2500 single-index Rapid Run using custom sequencing primers and 2 x 100 bp reads. Turning to the authors' computational methods: MiGEC version 1.2.6 was used for UMI-based consensus assembly to correct PCR and sequencing errors. MiXCR version 2.1.1 handled V(D)J alignment, clonotype assembly and CDR3 extraction. To normalise gene usage, clonotype sharing and MAIT/NKT TCR abundance, the top 1000, 10 000 and 20 000 clonotypes in each sample were analysed. Diversity was computed as the inverse Simpson index with the vegan R package after downsampling to 27 000 UMIs. Paired Mann-Whitney U tests were applied to discordant twin pairs, with Benjamini-Hochberg correction for multiple testing. TCRdb reprocessed the reads and provides one entry for every CDR3 protein sequence; no DNA is given. The V and J calls and clone size are TCRdb's, not the authors'. This sample's clone table shows some 90,000 distinct CDR3 sequences. The biggest ten clones account for about 8% of the sample.

The clonotype was recovered from a human donor with ulcerative colitis or Crohn's disease, or a healthy co-twin of an affected twin (not recorded which). Sequenced sample: blood.

The CDR3 loop reads CATTKGQGSYEQYF. Rearrangement joined TRBV6-6 to TRBJ2-7; TCRdb's D gene call, TRBD1, goes unchecked for lack of DNA. CDR1 and CDR2 were assigned from the germline V gene (reference sequence) as MNHNY and SVGAGI. The CDR3 runs 14 amino acids, cysteine and phenylalanine included. The record lacks a DNA sequence.